This TCR beta chain was sequenced in a study of blood T cell repertoires in COVID-19. Study background: COVID-19 samples collected from the United States, Italy and Spain covered acute and convalescent phases. The cDNA or gDNA used as material had been derived from T cells, B-cell-depleted T cells, or PBMCs.

This clone has a handful of counts. Source study methods: The authors estimated nucleated cell counts from reference gene primer amplification. Libraries were prepared by immunoSEQ multiplex PCR; TCRdb keeps only in-frame clonotypes and omits some of them. V and J calls and clone size are copied from that table; D and trimming were computed from the DNA. The table shows fewer than 200,000 clones, with 79% occurring only once. Germline CDR1 reads SGHTA; CDR2 reads FQGNSA. V was pared by 1 base and J by 6 bases, with 13 bases of the junction left unmatched. CDR3 size: 17 residues. The sequence derives from a woman aged 55 to 70 with COVID-19, enrolled during active disease. The sample comprised peripheral blood. V gene TRBV7-2 combines with J gene TRBJ1-1; 8 bases line up with TRBD1. The CDR3 spells CASSLVSSGGKIAEAFF. CDR3 in DNA: TGTGCCAGCAGCTTAGTATCTTCAGGGGGCAAGATTGCTGAAGCTTTCTTT.